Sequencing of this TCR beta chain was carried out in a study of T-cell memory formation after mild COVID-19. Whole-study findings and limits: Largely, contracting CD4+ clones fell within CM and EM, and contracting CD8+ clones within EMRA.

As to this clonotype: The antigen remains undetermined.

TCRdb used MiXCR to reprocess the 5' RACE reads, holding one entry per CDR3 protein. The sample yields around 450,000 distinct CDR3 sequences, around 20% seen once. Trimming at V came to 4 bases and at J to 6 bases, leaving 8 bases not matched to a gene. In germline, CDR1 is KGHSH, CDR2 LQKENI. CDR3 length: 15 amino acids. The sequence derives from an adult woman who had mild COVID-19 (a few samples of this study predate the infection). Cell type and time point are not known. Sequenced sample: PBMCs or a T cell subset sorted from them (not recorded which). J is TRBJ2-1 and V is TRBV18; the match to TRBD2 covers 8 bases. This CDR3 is CASSLSGTLRNEQFF. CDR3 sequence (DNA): TGTGCCAGCTCACTTAGCGGGACCCTCCGCAATGAGCAGTTCTTC.